The 22 T cell receptor beta chains reported below all come from one sample, sequenced in a study of blood T cells in healthy people across ages (dated by TCRdb to between 2015 and 2016). Receptors were amplified or captured by 5' RACE. Data came from an Illumina HiSeq 2500. The second PCR ran for roughly 7 to 12 cycles and used a J-beta primer mix along with a sample-barcoded 5' primer. TCRdb reprocessed the public reads (quality trimming at Q25 with fastp, clone calling with MiXCR) and kept in-frame beta chains. Rows are combined by CDR3 protein, so each entry shows the most common genes and DNA. The sample table records over 450,000 distinct CDR3 sequences; under 30% of these occur just once. Jointly, the top ten make up just over 8.5% of the sample. This same sample was also part of a study on T cells of mothers and their children.

What was sequenced was blood. The source of these receptors is a boy younger than 18 in good health.

This chain connects TRBV5-1 to TRBJ2-2; 9 bases match TRBD1. The CDR3 is 16 residues long. The germline gives CDR1 SGHRS, CDR2 YFSETQ. Trimming at V came to 4 bases and at J to 1 base, leaving 5 bases not matched to a gene. CDR3 coding DNA: TGCGCCAGCAGCCCCTGGACAGGGGTGAACACCGGGGAGCTGTTTTTT. The encoded protein is CASSPWTGVNTGELFF.

As to this clonotype: Its ends do not fully match the called genes, so a read error is possible. The chain links TRBV4-3 to TRBJ2-3; 7 bases are a match to TRBD2. CDR1 and CDR2 from the germline V gene are LGHNA and YSLEER. The CDR3 extends over 17 amino acids. The CDR3, as DNA: TGCGCCAGCATCCAAGATCGTGGGCGGGGGAACACAGATACGCAGTATTTT. It is translated as CASIQDRGRGNTDTQYF.

J is TRBJ2-4 and V is TRBV7-2, with TRBD2 matching over 9 bases. The CDR3 is made up of 14 amino acids. Germline CDR1 reads SGHTA; CDR2 reads FQGNSA. V shed 4 bases, J shed 5 bases, and the junction held 3 bases outside the gene matches. This CDR3 reads CASSSRGGENIQYF. DNA for the CDR3: TGTGCCAGCAGCTCGCGGGGGGGTGAAAACATTCAGTACTTC.

This rearrangement joins TRBV10-3 to TRBJ2-7, with TRBD2 as a possible D gene (6 bases). The germline V gene encodes CDR1 ENHRY and CDR2 SYGVKD. The CDR3 loop spans 16 amino acids. V gave up 4 bases and J gave up 3 bases, with 19 bases separating them. CDR3 DNA sequence: TGTGCCATCAGTGGGGGAGGTACCGAGGGGCTCTACGAGCAGTACTTC. Protein: CAISGGGTEGLYEQYF.

The chain has TRBV6-5 and TRBJ1-1; D is possibly TRBD1 (5 bases). CDR1 is MNHEY, CDR2 SVGAGI, per germline. The CDR3 consists of 14 residues. Between the trimmed V and J ends, which lost 8 bases and 0 bases, there was a span of 13 bases. CDR3 in amino acids: CASSRGGLNTEAFF. CDR3 in DNA: TGTGCCAGCTCCCGGGGGGGTTTGAACACTGAAGCTTTCTTT.

This clonotype has more than one count but fewer than ten. This sequence joins TRBV27 and TRBJ1-4; 9 bases align to TRBD1. Germline trimming cut 5 bases from V and 10 bases from J; bases unmatched to any gene: 8. The CDR3 totals 14 residues. The germline V gene encodes CDR1 MNHEY and CDR2 SMNVEV (reference sequence). The CDR3 DNA reads TGTGCCAGCAGTATTCGGACAGGGGTGGGAAAACTGTTTTTT. As protein: CASSIRTGVGKLFF.

This clonotype occurred once. The chain employs TRBV27 and TRBJ2-5; no reliable D call. V dropped 8 bases and J dropped 0 bases, with 16 bases sitting between them. CDR3 size: 15 residues. The germline V gene has CDR1 MNHEY and CDR2 SMNVEV (reference sequence). CDR3 loop: CASGLIGKYQETQYF. In DNA form, the CDR3 reads TGTGCCAGCGGCCTGATAGGGAAATACCAAGAGACCCAGTACTTC.

This clonotype has more than one count but fewer than ten. For the CDR3, the DNA is TGTGCCAGTAGTATCGGGAGTTACACCGGGGAGCTGTTTTTT. Protein: CASSIGSYTGELFF. The rearrangement joins TRBV19 to TRBJ2-2; the D gene is possibly TRBD2 (6 bases). The CDR3 has 14 amino acids. Germline loops: CDR1 LNHDA, CDR2 SQIVND (reference sequence). Deletions cut 3 bases from V and 3 bases from J, with 8 bases between.

The chain recombines TRBV27 with TRBJ2-5; 7 nucleotides align to TRBD2. The junction had 14 bases not matched to a gene; V was cut back by 8 bases and J by 2 bases. This CDR3 is 16 amino acids long. Germline assignment: CDR1 MNHEY and CDR2 SMNVEV (reference sequence). The CDR3: CASLHVWGGKQETQYF. The CDR3, as DNA: TGTGCCAGCCTCCATGTCTGGGGGGGGAAGCAAGAGACCCAGTACTTC.

The table lists this clonotype with a few counts. The chain joins TRBV6-1 to TRBJ1-1; D uncertain. Germline lookup yields CDR1 MNHNS and CDR2 SASEGT. This CDR3 contains 15 residues. Trimming pared 3 bases from V and 5 bases from J, leaving 16 bases between. The CDR3: CASSERVAARTEAFF. The CDR3 bases are TGTGCCAGCAGTGAGAGGGTCGCGGCGAGGACTGAAGCTTTCTTT.

The chain joins TRBV7-9 to TRBJ1-4; no clear D. CDR3 length: 16 amino acids. The V gene's germline CDR1 is SEHNR and CDR2 FQNEAQ (reference sequence). Between the trimmed V and J ends, which lost 1 base and 4 bases, there was a span of 13 bases. The CDR3 coding sequence is TGTGCCAGCAGCTTAGGTGTGAACCGACATAATGAAAAACTGTTTTTT. Its protein product is CASSLGVNRHNEKLFF.

This clonotype appeared a single time. This chain uses TRBV5-1 with TRBJ2-3; tentatively, D is TRBD1 (6 bases). This CDR3 is built from 14 residues. CDR1 is SGHRS, CDR2 YFSETQ, per germline. V lost 3 bases, J lost 6 bases, and 14 bases lay in between. CDR3 nucleotide sequence: TGCGCCAGCAGCTATGGACAGCCCTCGGATACGCAGTATTTT. As protein: CASSYGQPSDTQYF.

The chain is built from TRBV28 and TRBJ2-5; TRBD1 aligns across 8 bases. Judging by the DNA end, TRBJ2-7 fits better; the J call may be wrong. CDR1 is MDHEN, CDR2 SYDVKM, per germline. This CDR3 is 15 amino acids long. The DNA for the CDR3 is TGTGCCAGCAGTCATACGGGGACAGGCCGCGGCGAGCAGTACTTC. It translates to CASSHTGTGRGEQYF.

The chain employs TRBV20-1 and TRBJ2-7; 11 nucleotides line up with TRBD2. Germline CDR1 reads DFQATT; CDR2 reads SNEGSKA (reference sequence). This CDR3 has 14 amino acids. V lost 0 bases to trimming and J lost 3 bases; unmatched junction nucleotides: 1. The CDR3 spells CSAREGTSGYEQYF. CDR3 DNA: TGCAGTGCTAGAGAAGGGACTAGCGGCTACGAGCAGTACTTC.

This clonotype was found a few times. The chain is built from TRBV6-5 and TRBJ1-2; 8 nucleotides match TRBD1. The CDR3 is 12 amino acids. V gave up 6 bases and J gave up 7 bases; unmatched junction bases: 4. CDR1 is MNHEY and CDR2 is SVGAGI in the germline V gene. In nucleotides, the CDR3 is TGTGCCAGCAGCCTCGACAGGGGTGGCTACACCTTC. Protein product: CASSLDRGGYTF.

This rearrangement joins TRBV19 to TRBJ2-3; possibly TRBD2 for D (6 bases). V was clipped by 3 bases and J by 2 bases, with 15 bases between them. This CDR3 comprises 16 residues. Germline loops: CDR1 LNHDA, CDR2 SQIVND (reference sequence). This CDR3 reads CASSMGGYRLTDTQYF. DNA for the CDR3: TGTGCCAGTAGTATGGGGGGATACAGGCTCACAGATACGCAGTATTTT.

The rearrangement uses TRBV27 and TRBJ1-5; D remains ambiguous. Germline loops: CDR1 MNHEY, CDR2 SMNVEV (reference sequence). Trimming left V 3 bases short and J 5 bases short, with 8 bases between. The CDR3 runs 13 residues. The CDR3 sequence is CASSFEVDQPQHF. In DNA, the CDR3 is TGTGCCAGCAGTTTCGAGGTGGATCAGCCCCAGCATTTT.

This clonotype was recorded a few times. J is TRBJ2-3 and V is TRBV6-1; D might be TRBD1 (6 bases). With 0 bases removed from V and 2 bases from J, the gap between germline ends came to 18 bases. This CDR3 contains 18 residues. Germline CDR1 and CDR2: MNHNS and SASEGT. CDR3 sequence reads: CASSEALPGAISTDTQYF. CDR3 nucleotide sequence: TGTGCCAGCAGTGAAGCGCTTCCAGGGGCTATTTCCACAGATACGCAGTATTTT.

The chain uses TRBV6-6 and TRBJ2-5; 9 nucleotides match TRBD2. The better agreement between TRBJ2-1 and the DNA end casts doubt on the J call. CDR1 is MNHNY, CDR2 SVGAGI, per germline (reference sequence). CDR3 length equals 14 residues. The CDR3 sequence is CASLIAGARNEQFF. The DNA for the CDR3 is TGTGCCAGCCTCATAGCGGGAGCGAGGAATGAGCAGTTCTTC.

The V call is TRBV5-1, the J call TRBJ2-1; maybe TRBD2 (6 bases). V dropped 0 bases and J dropped 4 bases, with 11 bases sitting between them. Germline V gene lookup returns CDR1 SGHRS and CDR2 YFSETQ. The CDR3 covers 15 residues. CDR3 loop: CASSLVADQYNEQFF. CDR3 sequence (DNA): TGCGCCAGCAGCTTGGTAGCGGACCAATACAATGAGCAGTTCTTC. Filled out from reference TRBV5-1 and TRBJ2-1, the complete variable domain reads KAGVTQTPRYLIKTRGQQVTLSCSPISGHRSVSWYQQTPGQGLQFLFEYFSETQRNKGNFPGRFSGRQFSNSRSEMNVSTLELGDSALYLCASSLVADQYNEQFFGPGTRLTVL.

The sample holds a few counts of this clonotype. The chain links TRBV25-1 to TRBJ2-1; 9 bases are a match to TRBD1. The CDR3 covers 15 residues. The trim removed 2 bases at V and 4 bases at J, leaving 3 bases unmatched. CDR1 is MGHDK and CDR2 is SYGVNS in the germline V gene. In nucleotides, the CDR3 is TGTGCCAGCAGTGAAAGGGACAGGGTGTACAATGAGCAGTTCTTC. Translating gives CASSERDRVYNEQFF.

This clonotype was recorded at least ten times. The V call is TRBV12-3 or TRBV12-4, the J call TRBJ2-5, with D perhaps matching TRBD2 (5 bases). The CDR3 consists of 15 residues. The V end was cut by 3 bases, the J end by 5 bases, with 16 bases between. CDR3 residues: CASSFPLDGKETQYF. Written as DNA, the CDR3 is TGTGCCAGCAGTTTTCCTCTTGACGGGAAGGAGACCCAGTACTTC.